This TCR beta chain was found in a study of blood T cell repertoires in COVID-19. Study context: Whether acute or convalescent, the COVID-19 samples came from the United States, Italy and Spain. In each case, the material was cDNA or gDNA derived from T cells, B-cell-depleted T cells, or PBMCs.

The germline V gene has CDR1 WNHNN and CDR2 SYGVQD (reference sequence). CDR3 size: 14 residues. V lost 6 bases and J 3 bases, leaving 12 bases between the germline ends. Per the original methods: Estimation of nucleated cell counts relied on the amplification of reference gene primers. The repertoire was sequenced with immunoSEQ multiplex PCR; TCRdb's copy has only in-frame clones and lacks some. For V, J and clone size, that table is used; D and trimming come from the DNA. The data hold about 140,000 clones, with 80% to 90% observed a single time. The gene calls are TRBV10-1 and TRBJ1-5, with D tentatively TRBD1 (5 bases). This TCR was recovered from a woman between 55 and 75 years old with acute or convalescent COVID-19. Sequencing was carried out using peripheral blood. The CDR3 region is CASRVDSLNQPQHF. In DNA form, the CDR3 reads TGCGCCAGCAGGGTTGACAGCCTCAATCAGCCCCAGCATTTT.